This T cell receptor (beta chain) was captured by sequencing in a study of cytomegalovirus exposure and HLA in healthy donors. Overall study findings and caveats: There were around 160 TCR beta chains listed as cytomegalovirus-associated. For cytomegalovirus status, the classifier reportedly gave diagnoses with high specificity and sensitivity. In an earlier analysis, about 87% or about 30%: the productive usage of most TCR beta V segments. Near-uniform donor sequencing depth was presumed by presence/absence analyses.

In its sample, this clone was seen a few times. The antigen is not known. The CDR3 runs to 14 residues. V gave up 1 base and J gave up 7 bases, with 11 bases separating them. The germline V gene has CDR1 LNHNV and CDR2 YYDKDF (reference sequence). The primer mix had 60 Vbeta and 13 Jbeta primers. This table comes from immunoSEQ multiplex PCR, and its TCRdb copy is limited to in-frame clones, with some not included. Of around 230,000 clones listed, around 80% are singletons. The sequencing input was PBMCs. V and J are TRBV15 and TRBJ1-5, with D perhaps TRBD1 (6 bases). The TCR comes from a boy between 10 and 17 years old in good health and CMV-seronegative. DNA of the CDR3: TGTGCCACCAGCAGAGGGGGGCGCGCCCAGCCCCAGCATTTT. Translated, it gives CATSRGGRAQPQHF.